Given below is one T cell receptor beta chain in context. The data stem from a study of technical replicates of blood from a few donors. This CDR3 region has 15 residues. Germline V gene sequence: CDR1 MGHRA, CDR2 YSYEKL. V was trimmed by 3 bases and J by 6 bases, leaving 18 bases between them. Sequenced by immunoSEQ multiplex PCR; TCRdb stores in-frame clones only, minus some. The sample includes around 69,000 clones, 86% of them seen just once. Sequencing was done on a sample of PBMCs. This chain uses TRBV4-1 with TRBJ2-7; tentatively, D is TRBD2 (6 bases). The TCR sequence derives from a human donor in good health. Some clones in this sample may be carry-over from other donors' samples. The CDR3 reads CASSQAGLPPSEQYF. CDR3 coding DNA: TGCGCCAGCAGCCAGGCGGGACTCCCCCCGAGCGAGCAGTACTTC.